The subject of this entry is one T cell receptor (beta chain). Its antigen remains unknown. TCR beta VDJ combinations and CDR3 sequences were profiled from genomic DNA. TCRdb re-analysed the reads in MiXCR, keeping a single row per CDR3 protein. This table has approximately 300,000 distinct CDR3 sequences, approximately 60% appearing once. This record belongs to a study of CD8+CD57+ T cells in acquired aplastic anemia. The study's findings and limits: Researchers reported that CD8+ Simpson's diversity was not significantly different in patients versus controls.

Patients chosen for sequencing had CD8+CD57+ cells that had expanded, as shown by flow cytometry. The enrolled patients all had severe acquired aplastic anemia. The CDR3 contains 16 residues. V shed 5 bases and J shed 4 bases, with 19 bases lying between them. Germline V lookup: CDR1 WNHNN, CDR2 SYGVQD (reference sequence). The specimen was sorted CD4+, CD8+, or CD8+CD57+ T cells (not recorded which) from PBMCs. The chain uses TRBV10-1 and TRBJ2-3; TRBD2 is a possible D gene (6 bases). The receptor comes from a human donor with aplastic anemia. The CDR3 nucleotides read TGCGCCAGCAGTAGTATGGGACTCATGGATGCAGATACGCAGTATTTT. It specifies CASSSMGLMDADTQYF.